Each of the 16 T cell receptor beta chains below was sequenced from the same sample in a study of shared clonotypes between healthy human individuals. Data came from immunoSEQ multiplex PCR; TCRdb stores just in-frame clones and leaves some out. The sample carries 500,000 to 650,000 clones, roughly 79% recorded once. The sequenced sample consisted of PBMCs. Every receptor here comes from a woman aged 35 to 49 in good health. Some clones in this sample may be carry-over from other donors' samples.

Notes on this clone: Different DNA sequences within this sample yield the same CDR3. The chain is built from TRBV30 and TRBJ2-2; D is possibly TRBD1 (6 bases). The CDR3 consists of 13 residues. V lost 5 bases, J lost 7 bases, and 14 bases lay in between. CDR1 and CDR2 from the germline V gene are GTSNPN and SVGIG (reference sequence). CDR3 amino acids: CAWGQRVDGELFF. Written as DNA, the CDR3 is TGTGCCTGGGGACAGAGGGTTGACGGGGAGCTGTTTTTT.

This clone was picked up a small number of times. The V gene is TRBV11-2, the J gene TRBJ1-2, with a tentative D call TRBD1 (6 bases). Trimming shortened V by 0 bases and J by 2 bases, and 7 bases separated the two germline ends. Per the germline V gene, CDR1 is SGHAT and CDR2 is FQNNGV. The CDR3 consists of 14 residues. CDR3 in DNA: TGTGCCAGCAGCTTAGAAACAGGGAACTATGGCTACACCTTC. Translation: CASSLETGNYGYTF. Complete variable domain (other parts from reference TRBV11-2 and TRBJ1-2): EAGVAQSPRYKIIEKRQSVAFWCNPISGHATLYWYQQILGQGPKLLIQFQNNGVVDDSQLPKDRFSAERLKGVDSTLKIQPAKLEDSAVYLCASSLETGNYGYTFGSGTRLTVV.

This clone was seen just once. This sequence joins TRBV19 and TRBJ2-3; D is undetermined. Germline V gene sequence: CDR1 LNHDA, CDR2 SQIVND (reference sequence). Deletions cut 4 bases from V and 0 bases from J, with 14 bases between. The CDR3 consists of 16 residues. This CDR3 reads CASSNWAEASTDTQYF. The CDR3 nucleotides read TGTGCCAGTAGTAATTGGGCAGAAGCTAGCACAGATACGCAGTATTTT.

This clone was seen only once. The V and J genes are TRBV4-1 and TRBJ2-7; the D gene is possibly TRBD2 (5 bases). Trimming pared 4 bases from V and 3 bases from J, leaving 10 bases between. Germline V gene data show CDR1 as MGHRA and CDR2 as YSYEKL. This CDR3 spans 13 amino acids. The CDR3 DNA reads TGCGCCAGCAGCCCAAAGAGCGGCTACGAGCAGTACTTC. Translated: CASSPKSGYEQYF.

The chain uses TRBV19 and TRBJ1-4; 7 bases map to TRBD1. V dropped 8 bases and J dropped 12; count of bases not matched to a gene: 12. There are 13 residues in the CDR3. In germline, CDR1 is LNHDA, CDR2 SQIVND (reference sequence). The CDR3 DNA follows: TGTGCCAGTGTAGGGGGCCCTCGTGGGGAACTGTTTTTT. Translating gives CASVGGPRGELFF.

V is TRBV9 and J is TRBJ2-1; TRBD2 matches 10 bases. Germline assignment: CDR1 SGDLS and CDR2 YYNGEE. This CDR3 comprises 17 residues. J lost 7 bases, V lost 2 bases, and 12 bases had no gene match. CDR3 DNA sequence: TGTGCCAGCAGCGTTTGGGGGACTAGCGCCGGCGGGAATGAGCAGTTCTTC. It is translated as CASSVWGTSAGGNEQFF.

The rearrangement joins TRBV5-1 to TRBJ2-7; 9 bases fit TRBD1. V lost 6 bases to trimming and J lost 4 bases; unmatched junction nucleotides: 8. The CDR3 is made up of 14 amino acids. CDR1 SGHRS and CDR2 YFSETQ come from the germline V gene. CDR3 sequence: CASTLGTGLYEQYF. Written as DNA, the CDR3 is TGCGCCAGCACTCTAGGGACAGGGCTGTACGAGCAGTACTTC.

The chain links TRBV19 to TRBJ1-5; 8 bases map to TRBD1. Germline V gene lookup returns CDR1 LNHDA and CDR2 SQIVND (reference sequence). J gave up 0 bases and V 5 bases, and 9 bases lay outside the gene matches. The CDR3 consists of 17 residues. This chain's CDR3 is CASSPWTGTYSNQPQHF. The CDR3 DNA follows: TGTGCCAGTAGTCCCTGGACAGGGACCTATAGCAATCAGCCCCAGCATTTT.

This clone was counted a few times. The chain is built from TRBV15 and TRBJ1-3; possibly TRBD1 for D (5 bases). Germline-derived CDR1 and CDR2 are LNHNV and YYDKDF (reference sequence). This CDR3 is 15 amino acids long. V gave up 0 bases and J gave up 4 bases, with 10 bases separating them. CDR3: CATSRDSGAGNTIYF. In DNA, the CDR3 is TGTGCCACCAGCAGAGATTCCGGGGCCGGAAACACCATATATTTT.

The chain couples TRBV19 to TRBJ2-7; D is perhaps TRBD1 (5 bases). This CDR3 has 14 residues. Trimming left V 8 bases short and J 2 bases short, with 16 bases between. Germline V gene data show CDR1 as LNHDA and CDR2 as SQIVND (reference sequence). CDR3 bases: TGTGCCAGTGCCACGGCAGGGCTTCCCTACGAGCAGTACTTC. Amino acids: CASATAGLPYEQYF.

Comment on this clone: Other DNA sequences of this sample code for an identical CDR3. This chain connects TRBV18 to TRBJ2-7; D gene uncertain. This CDR3 contains 13 residues. Germline V gene data show CDR1 as KGHSH and CDR2 as LQKENI. Between the trimmed V and J ends, which lost 3 bases and 0 bases, there was a span of 6 bases. CDR3 nucleotides: TGTGCCAGCTCACCGGGCAGCTCCTACGAGCAGTACTTC. It translates to CASSPGSSYEQYF.

The rearrangement uses TRBV7-8 and TRBJ2-7; 11 bases match TRBD1. Germline CDR1 is SGHVS and CDR2 is FQNEAQ. This CDR3 spans 16 amino acids. The junction had 10 bases not matched to a gene; V was cut back by 2 bases and J by 7 bases. The CDR3 is CASSLLVGQGAVEQYF. In DNA, the CDR3 is TGTGCCAGCAGCTTACTGGTAGGACAGGGGGCGGTTGAGCAGTACTTC.

V is TRBV28 and J is TRBJ2-7; a weak D match, TRBD1 (6 bases). Between the trimmed V and J ends, which lost 4 bases and 4 bases, there was a span of 20 bases. The V gene's germline CDR1 is MDHEN and CDR2 SYDVKM. This CDR3 comprises 16 residues. The CDR3 reads CASSSYRDKGGYEQYF. For the CDR3, the DNA is TGTGCCAGCAGTTCCTACAGGGATAAGGGCGGGTACGAGCAGTACTTC.

This chain joins TRBV5-4 and TRBJ2-5, with D unclear. Germline V gene data show CDR1 as SGHNT and CDR2 as YYREEE (reference sequence). The length of the CDR3 is 14 residues. V was pared by 4 bases and J by 7 bases, with 17 bases between. The CDR3, as DNA: TGTGCCAGCAGCACGGTCGAAGGGATAGGGACCCAGTACTTC. This encodes CASSTVEGIGTQYF.

The chain employs TRBV2 and TRBJ1-2; 7 bases are shared with TRBD1. Germline V gene sequence: CDR1 SNHLY, CDR2 FYNNEI. The V segment lost 3 bases and the J segment 3 bases; nucleotides outside the gene matches: 1. This CDR3 has 13 amino acids. CDR3 nucleotides: TGTGCCAGCAGTGAGGGACAGCACTATGGCTACACCTTC. This encodes CASSEGQHYGYTF.

V usage is TRBV7-9 and J usage is TRBJ1-2; the D gene is possibly TRBD1 (5 bases). This CDR3 is 16 amino acids long. Germline lookup yields CDR1 SEHNR and CDR2 FQNEAQ (reference sequence). The germline V and J ends were trimmed by 4 bases and 4 bases, with 19 bases remaining between them. The CDR3 DNA is TGTGCCAGCAGCTACACCGGGACTGAGGATGGCTATGGCTACACCTTC. It is translated as CASSYTGTEDGYGYTF. The whole variable domain, remainder taken from reference TRBV7-9 and TRBJ1-2, is DTGVSQNPRHKITKRGQNVTFRCDPISEHNRLYWYRQTLGQGPEFLTYFQNEAQLEKSRLLSDRFSAERPKGSFSTLEIQRTEQGDSAMYLCASSYTGTEDGYGYTFGSGTRLTVV.